The next 21 T cell receptor beta chains were all read from a single sample in a study of T cells in Graves' hyperthyroidism and ophthalmopathy. RNA transcripts served as the template for amplifying TCR beta CDR3 regions. The HTBI primer set served for first-round RT-PCR of the TCR CDR3. MiXCR, applied by TCRdb to the multiplex PCR reads, yields one record per CDR3 protein. The table has fewer than 550,000 distinct CDR3 sequences, around a sixth seen once; the top ten hold less than 15%. Source material: blood. Receptors originate from a woman aged 18-29 years with Graves' hyperthyroidism.

In regard to this clonotype: A read error may be the cause here, since a much bigger clone is one base away. V usage is TRBV13 and J usage is TRBJ2-7, with 9 bases matching TRBD1. This CDR3 is built from 16 residues. Germline CDR1 reads PRHDT; CDR2 reads FYEKMQ (reference sequence). For the CDR3, the DNA is TGTGCCAACAGCTCGAAAGACGGGACAGGGAGGCTCGAGCAGTACTTC. Amino acids: CANSSKDGTGRLEQYF. Based on the CDR3 plus reference TRBV13 and TRBJ2-7, the full variable domain is AAGVIQSPRHLIKEKRETATLKCYPIPRHDTVYWYQQGPGQDPQFLISFYEKMQSDKGSIPDRFSAQQFSDYHSELNMSSLELGDSALYFCANSSKDGTGRLEQYFGPGTRLTVT.

The rearrangement links TRBV7-9 to TRBJ2-1; TRBD2 matches 7 bases. CDR3 length: 14 amino acids. J lost 0 bases, V lost 7 bases, and 3 bases had no gene match. Germline V gene lookup returns CDR1 SEHNR and CDR2 FQNEAQ (reference sequence). CDR3 sequence reads: CASIAGASYNEQFF. The CDR3 nucleotides are TGTGCCAGCATAGCGGGCGCCTCCTACAATGAGCAGTTCTTC.

The chain links TRBV19 to TRBJ2-5, with no clear D. Trimming stripped 4 bases from V and 5 bases from J, with 11 bases between. Germline V gene data show CDR1 as LNHDA and CDR2 as SQIVND (reference sequence). The CDR3 runs 13 residues. The CDR3 DNA follows: TGTGCCAGTAGTACCTCGTCGGGCGAGACCCAGTACTTC. Its translation is CASSTSSGETQYF.

J is TRBJ2-7 and V is TRBV12-3 or TRBV12-4; a possible D gene is TRBD1 (5 bases). The CDR3 consists of 16 residues. The V end lost 5 bases, the J end lost 3 bases, and 20 bases lay between the germline ends. CDR3 amino acids: CASSEILGQMHYEQYF. As DNA, the CDR3 is TGTGCCAGCAGTGAAATTTTGGGGCAGATGCACTACGAGCAGTACTTC.

This clonotype was counted a few times. The chain uses TRBV27 and TRBJ1-1, with 8 bases lining up with TRBD1. The CDR3 extends over 13 amino acids. V was pared by 4 bases and J by 11 bases, with 9 bases of the junction left unmatched. In germline, CDR1 is MNHEY, CDR2 SMNVEV (reference sequence). The CDR3 loop reads CASSWETGGVAFF. In nucleotides, the CDR3 is TGTGCCAGCAGTTGGGAAACAGGGGGGGTTGCTTTCTTT.

The chain joins TRBV7-9 to TRBJ1-3; 9 nucleotides align to TRBD1. Germline values: CDR1 SEHNR, CDR2 FQNEAQ (reference sequence). The CDR3 loop spans 15 amino acids. The V gene end was trimmed by 1 base and the J gene end by 4 bases; junction bases not matched to a gene: 2. The CDR3 spells CASSLGTGVGNTIYF. CDR3 nucleotides: TGTGCCAGCAGCTTAGGGACAGGGGTCGGAAACACCATATATTTT.

The table lists this clonotype with many counts. The chain has TRBV12-3 or TRBV12-4 and TRBJ2-7; 10 bases agree with TRBD2. The V segment lost 6 bases and the J segment 5 bases; nucleotides outside the gene matches: 10. The CDR3 is made up of 15 amino acids. CDR3 residues: CASSPNGLAVDEQYF. In DNA form, the CDR3 reads TGTGCCAGCAGCCCTAACGGACTAGCGGTTGACGAGCAGTACTTC.

The sample holds a few counts of this clonotype. The chain has TRBV10-1 and TRBJ2-1; D uncertain. V was cut by 0 bases and J by 0 bases, with 9 bases left in between. CDR3 length: 16 amino acids. Germline CDR1 reads WNHNN; CDR2 reads SYGVQD (reference sequence). The CDR3 DNA is TGCGCCAGCAGTGAGTCAGGGCTCAGCTCCTACAATGAGCAGTTCTTC. It is translated as CASSESGLSSYNEQFF.

This clonotype appeared many times. The rearrangement uses TRBV5-1 and TRBJ2-3, with a tentative D call TRBD2 (6 bases). Germline loops: CDR1 SGHRS, CDR2 YFSETQ. V gave up 0 bases and J gave up 3 bases, with 11 bases separating them. This CDR3 is built from 15 residues. The chain's CDR3 is CASSLVLADTDTQYF. In nucleotides, the CDR3 is TGCGCCAGCAGCTTGGTATTAGCGGATACAGATACGCAGTATTTT.

This clonotype was seen a handful of times. The rearrangement links TRBV6-4 to TRBJ1-1, with D possibly matching TRBD1 (5 bases). CDR3 length equals 15 residues. Germline lookup yields CDR1 MRHNA and CDR2 SNTAGT. V was trimmed by 2 bases and J by 3 bases, leaving 13 bases between them. CDR3 coding DNA: TGTGCCAGCAGTGACCCGAGCACGGGGGACACTGAAGCTTTCTTT. This codes for CASSDPSTGDTEAFF.

This clonotype was observed a few times. The chain couples TRBV20-1 to TRBJ2-4; tentative D call: TRBD2 (6 bases). V was trimmed by 5 bases and J by 2 bases, leaving 16 bases between them. The germline V gene has CDR1 DFQATT and CDR2 SNEGSKA (reference sequence). CDR3 length: 15 amino acids. The CDR3 bases are TGCAGTGCTCCGGAAGACGGGAGTTCCAAAAACATTCAGTACTTC. Its translation is CSAPEDGSSKNIQYF.

In this sample, this clonotype turned up many times. The chain recombines TRBV6-1 with TRBJ1-2; TRBD1 matches 8 bases. Trimming cost V 6 bases and J 5 bases; bases outside gene matches: 5. This CDR3 contains 13 residues. CDR1 and CDR2 from the germline V gene are MNHNS and SASEGT. CDR3 residues: CASSRDRHYGYTF. In nucleotides, the CDR3 is TGTGCCAGCAGCCGGGACAGGCATTATGGCTACACCTTC.

This clonotype was picked up many times. The V gene is TRBV11-2, the J gene TRBJ1-3; D ambiguous. Germline lookup yields CDR1 SGHAT and CDR2 FQNNGV. The CDR3 has 14 residues. Trimming cost V 4 bases and J 0 bases, with 7 bases left between them. The DNA for the CDR3 is TGTGCCAGCAGCTATCGCGACTCTGGAAACACCATATATTTT. The encoded protein is CASSYRDSGNTIYF.

This clonotype was picked up many times. The rearrangement links TRBV27 to TRBJ1-1, with D possibly being TRBD1 (6 bases). The CDR3 is 13 residues long. The germline V gene has CDR1 MNHEY and CDR2 SMNVEV (reference sequence). V lost 4 bases to trimming and J lost 2 bases, with 8 bases between them. CDR3 sequence: CASSWGPNTEAFF. CDR3 bases: TGTGCCAGCAGTTGGGGGCCTAACACTGAAGCTTTCTTT.

Comments on this clonotype: A much larger clone lies one base from this, so it may be a read error. The V and J genes are TRBV3-1 and TRBJ2-2; 9 bases match TRBD2. Germline V gene sequence: CDR1 LGHDT, CDR2 YNNKEL (reference sequence). The CDR3 has 15 amino acids. After removal of 4 bases from V and 7 bases from J, the junction contained 7 bases not matched to a gene. CDR3 region: CASSPLAGGHGELFF. The DNA for the CDR3 is TGTGCCAGCAGCCCCCTCGCGGGAGGGCACGGGGAGCTGTTTTTT.

V and J are TRBV24-1 and TRBJ1-2; D unclear. CDR1 and CDR2 (germline): KGHDR, SFDVKD. Trimming took off 4 bases at V and 6 bases at J, with 8 bases between the two ends. CDR3 length equals 12 residues. CDR3 coding DNA: TGTGCCACCAGTGAAGACCGCCATGGCTACACCTTC. Translation: CATSEDRHGYTF.

This clonotype was detected many times. V is TRBV7-8 and J is TRBJ1-6, with a weak D call TRBD1 (6 bases). V lost 4 bases and J 10 bases, leaving 17 bases between the germline ends. This CDR3 has 15 residues. Germline V gives CDR1 SGHVS, CDR2 FQNEAQ. For the CDR3, the DNA is TGTGCCAGCAGCTCAGGTTGGGGGCATCGATCACCCCTCCACTTT. It translates to CASSSGWGHRSPLHF.

This chain uses TRBV4-2 with TRBJ1-6; TRBD1 agrees at 9 bases. Losses at the gene ends were 1 base for V and 0 bases for J; bases not matched to a gene: 13. This CDR3 is 21 amino acids long. Germline V gene sequence: CDR1 LGHNA, CDR2 YNFKEQ. CDR3 residues: CASSQVGQGVPFNSYNSPLHF. CDR3 sequence (DNA): TGTGCCAGCAGCCAAGTGGGACAGGGAGTCCCCTTTAACTCCTATAATTCACCCCTCCACTTT.

This clonotype was found many times. This chain joins TRBV20-1 and TRBJ2-1; D may correspond to TRBD1 or TRBD2 (6 bases each). The CDR3 has 13 residues. Per germline, CDR1 DFQATT and CDR2 SNEGSKA (reference sequence). V was clipped by 2 bases and J by 12 bases, with 17 bases between them. The chain's CDR3 is CSARMPRGDPQFF. The CDR3 nucleotides are TGCAGTGCTAGAATGCCTAGGGGGGATCCGCAGTTCTTC.

This clonotype was seen only a few times. This sequence joins TRBV9 and TRBJ1-4; D perhaps matches TRBD1 (6 bases). V lost 3 bases, J lost 7 bases, and 19 bases lay in between. The CDR3 sequence is 16 residues long. The germline V gene has CDR1 SGDLS and CDR2 YYNGEE. The CDR3: CASSAERQALGEKLFF. CDR3 sequence (DNA): TGTGCCAGCAGCGCAGAGCGACAGGCATTGGGTGAAAAACTGTTTTTT.

The rearrangement links TRBV7-3 to TRBJ2-1; 9 bases align to TRBD2. CDR3 length: 16 residues. The V and J ends lost 3 bases and 2 bases, in that order; junction bases with no gene match: 5. The V gene's germline CDR1 is SGHTA and CDR2 FQGTGA. In nucleotides, the CDR3 is TGTGCCAGCAGCTTTGGGCTAGCGGGGACCTACAATGAGCAGTTCTTC. Translated: CASSFGLAGTYNEQFF.